This is a list of T cell receptor beta chains from one sample in a study of OX40 agonist ivuxolimab in advanced cancers. The repertoire was sequenced with immunoSEQ multiplex PCR; TCRdb's copy has only in-frame clones and lacks some. Of about 24,000 clones listed, approximately 85% are singletons. Specimen: CD4+ or CD8+ T cells sorted from blood, collected in a trial of the OX40 agonist ivuxolimab. Receptors were obtained from an adult with an advanced solid tumor such as melanoma, head and neck, liver or kidney cancer. Each CDR3 is given with its conserved first and last residue. The D gene is left open where the match is weak. For some rows the clone size is stated as once, few or many, or as a class when expanded; others skip it.

>TRBV9|-|TRBJ2-3|-
TGTGCCAGCAGCGTAGATACTAGCACAGATACGCAGTATTTT
CASSVDTSTDTQYF
>TRBV11-1|-|TRBJ2-5|-
TGTGCCAGCAGCCGGGGCCGGCGGGAGACCCAGTACTTC
CASSRGRRETQYF
>TRBV7-6|-|TRBJ2-3|-
TGTGCCAGCACTGGAGGCGCAGATACGCAGTATTTT
CASTGGADTQYF
>TRBV25-1|-|TRBJ2-3|-
TGTGCCAGCAAGGACAGAACTAGCACAGATACGCAGTATTTT
CASKDRTSTDTQYF
>TRBV5-6|-|TRBJ1-4|-
TGTGCCAGCAGCTTGCTGGAAATACGGACTAATGAAAAACTGTTTTTT
CASSLLEIRTNEKLFF
>TRBV5-4|TRBD2|TRBJ2-7|-
TGTGCCAGCAGCGGTAGCGGGAGGGCTTACGAGCAGTACTTC
CASSGSGRAYEQYF
>TRBV5-1|-|TRBJ2-3|-
TGCGCCAGCAGCCTGGACGGTAGCACAGATACGCAGTATTTT
CASSLDGSTDTQYF
>TRBV19|-|TRBJ2-6|-
TGTGCCAGTAGTATCTGGGGCGGTAGCTCTGGGGCCAACGTCCTGACTTTC
CASSIWGGSSGANVLTF
>TRBV9|-|TRBJ1-4|-
TGTGCCAGCAGCAGAGGGACGGAGGAAAAACTGTTTTTT
CASSRGTEEKLFF
>TRBV5-1|-|TRBJ2-1|-
TGCGCCAGCAGCTTGTGGGGTCCCGGCAATGAGCAGTTCTTC
CASSLWGPGNEQFF
>TRBV6-1|TRBD2|TRBJ2-7|-
TGTGCCAGCACCTTCGGGGGGAAAAGCTCCTACGAGCAGTACTTC
CASTFGGKSSYEQYF
>TRBV30|TRBD1|TRBJ1-3|-
TGTGCCTGGCGGCGGGACAGGGCATCTGGAAACACCATATATTTT
CAWRRDRASGNTIYF
>TRBV15|TRBD2|TRBJ2-7|-
TGTGCCACCAGCAGAGGTGGCGGGAGCTCCTACGAGCAGTACTTC
CATSRGGGSSYEQYF
>TRBV7-3|-|TRBJ1-1|-
TGTGCCAGCAGCTATACAGGGAACACTGAAGCTTTCTTT
CASSYTGNTEAFF
>TRBV5-6|-|TRBJ1-1|-
TGTGCCAGCAGCATGGGGACGTCCGGGGACACTGAAGCTTTCTTT
CASSMGTSGDTEAFF
>TRBV30|-|TRBJ1-1|-
TGTGCCTGGAGTCGGGGGGGTATCACTGAAGCTTTCTTT
CAWSRGGITEAFF
>TRBV6-5|TRBD1|TRBJ1-6|few
TGTGCCAGCAGTTACGGGACAGATTCACCCCTCCACTTT
CASSYGTDSPLHF
>TRBV18|-|TRBJ1-2|-
TGTGCCAGCTCGGCGGGGAGGGGCTATGGCTACACCTTC
CASSAGRGYGYTF
>TRBV30|TRBD1|TRBJ2-7|-
TGTGCCTGGAGCCGGACAGGAGCGACCTACGAGCAGTACTTC
CAWSRTGATYEQYF
>TRBV6-6|-|TRBJ2-4|once
TGTGCCAGCAGCCCCCAGGGACAAACCAAAAACATTCAGTACTTC
CASSPQGQTKNIQYF
>TRBV2|TRBD2|TRBJ2-5|-
TGTGCCAGCAGTCCCCGACTAGCGGATTATGGGGAGCAGTACTTC
CASSPRLADYGEQYF
>TRBV14|-|TRBJ2-2|once
TGTGCCTGCAGCCTCCTAGCGAACACGAACACCGGGGAGCTGTTTTTT
CACSLLANTNTGELFF
>TRBV19|TRBD1|TRBJ1-5|-
TGTGCCAGTAGTACAACAGGGGAGAGCAATCAGCCCCAGCATTTT
CASSTTGESNQPQHF
>TRBV5-6|TRBD2|TRBJ2-1|-
TGTGCCAGCAGCTTAGGACTAGCGGGGGAGCAGTTCTTC
CASSLGLAGEQFF
>TRBV19|-|TRBJ2-3|-
TGTGCCAGTAAAATGCGGGCCAGTAGTACAGATACGCAGTATTTT
CASKMRASSTDTQYF
>TRBV29-1|-|TRBJ1-1|-
TGCAGCGTCTCTAAAGGGAACACTGAAGCTTTCTTT
CSVSKGNTEAFF
>TRBV15|-|TRBJ1-1|few
TGTGCCACCAGCAGAGGGCAGGGCTACACTGAAGCTTTCTTT
CATSRGQGYTEAFF
>TRBV7-8|TRBD1|TRBJ1-2|-
TGTGCCAGCAGCCGAATGCTTATCCGGGACAGGTATAAAGGCTACACCTTC
CASSRMLIRDRYKGYTF
>TRBV15|TRBD1|TRBJ1-5|-
TGTGCCACCGTGGAACAGGGGGGGAAAATTAGCAATCAGCCCCAGCATTTT
CATVEQGGKISNQPQHF
>TRBV7-6|TRBD1|TRBJ1-3|-
TGTGCCAGCAGCCCCGGACAGGCCCTCTCTGGAAACACCATATATTTT
CASSPGQALSGNTIYF
>TRBV5-8|-|TRBJ2-7|-
TGTGCCAGCAGCTCCTACAGGGTCTACGAGCAGTACTTC
CASSSYRVYEQYF
>TRBV6-1|-|TRBJ2-1|-
TGTGCCAGCAGTGAACGGAAGAACAATGAGCAGTTCTTC
CASSERKNNEQFF
>TRBV6-5|-|TRBJ1-1|-
TGTGCCAGCAGTTCTTCAATGTATGAAGCTTTCTTT
CASSSSMYEAFF
>TRBV5-1|TRBD1|TRBJ2-7|-
TGCGCCAGCAGCTTACTAACAGGGGGCGCGACCTACGAGCAGTACTTC
CASSLLTGGATYEQYF
>TRBV19|-|TRBJ2-5|once
TGTGCCAGTGCCCCGGGCAGCGGGTTTGTAGAGACCCAGTACTTC
CASAPGSGFVETQYF
>TRBV7-9|-|TRBJ2-1|-
TGTGCCAGCAGCTTAGTAGGGGGAAGGGGAGACAATGAGCAGTTCTTC
CASSLVGGRGDNEQFF
>TRBV29-1|TRBD2|TRBJ2-5|-
TGCAGCGTAATTAGCGGGAGGGGAGAGACCCAGTACTTC
CSVISGRGETQYF
>TRBV13|-|TRBJ1-4|few
TGTGCCAGCAGCCTCGGTCCGTATGAAAAACTGTTTTTT
CASSLGPYEKLFF
>TRBV7-2|TRBD2|TRBJ2-1|-
TGTGCCAGCAGCTTAGCGGCGGGGACTAGGGGTGAGCAGTTCTTC
CASSLAAGTRGEQFF